This record looks at one T cell receptor beta chain sequence and its context. Its antigen remains unidentified. These data originate in a study of resident and recirculating memory T cells in vitiligo. The germline CDR1 and CDR2 sequences are SGHTS and YDEGEE. The CDR3 loop spans 16 amino acids. V was clipped by 3 bases and J by 1 base; unmatched bases: 4. Stability required unchanged lesions during the previous 6 months. The table came from immunoSEQ multiplex PCR; TCRdb's copy has only in-frame clones and leaves some out. The data show about 76,000 clones, 92% seen once. Overall study findings and caveats: Sequences differed between biopsy sites and patients, suggesting private specificity.

Specimen: blood. The chain is built from TRBV5-8 and TRBJ2-1; 10 nucleotides line up with TRBD1. The sequence was obtained from a male donor with vitiligo. In nucleotides, the CDR3 is TGTGCCAGCAGCTGGGCGGGACAGGGGTCCTACAATGAGCAGTTCTTC. Amino acids: CASSWAGQGSYNEQFF.